Given below is one TCR beta chain in context. Antigen specificity is unknown. Deletions cut 4 bases from V and 0 bases from J, with 9 bases between. The CDR3 contains 14 residues. Germline CDR1 and CDR2: SGHTA and FQGNSA. TCRdb's copy holds only in-frame clones and misses some; the assay was immunoSEQ multiplex PCR. The sample yields a few hundred thousand clones, roughly three quarters seen once. The sample comes from a study of shared clonotypes between healthy human individuals. Study-wide points: A limitation of the genetic and exposure-history diversity represented arose from few donors. Among donors, clonotype sharing was expected to be affected by sequencing depth.

The receptor was derived from a woman aged 40 to 49 in good health. Some clones in this sample may be carry-over from other donors' samples. Sequencing was performed on PBMCs. The J gene is TRBJ1-1, the V gene TRBV7-2, with unresolved D. CDR3 sequence: CASSSATVNTEAFF. In DNA, the CDR3 is TGTGCCAGCAGCTCCGCGACGGTGAACACTGAAGCTTTCTTT.